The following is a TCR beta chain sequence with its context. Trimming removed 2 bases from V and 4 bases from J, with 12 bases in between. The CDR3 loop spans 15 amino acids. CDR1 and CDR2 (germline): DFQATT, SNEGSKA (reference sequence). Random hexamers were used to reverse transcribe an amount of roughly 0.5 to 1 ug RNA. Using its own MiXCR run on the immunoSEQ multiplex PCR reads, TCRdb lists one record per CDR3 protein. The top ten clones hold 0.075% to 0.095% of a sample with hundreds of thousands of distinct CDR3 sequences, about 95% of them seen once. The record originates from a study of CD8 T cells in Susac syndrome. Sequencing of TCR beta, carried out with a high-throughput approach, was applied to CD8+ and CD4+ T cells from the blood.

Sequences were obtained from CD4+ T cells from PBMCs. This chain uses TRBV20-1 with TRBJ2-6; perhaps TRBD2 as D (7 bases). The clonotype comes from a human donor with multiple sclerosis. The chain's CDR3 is CSARRGGTGANVLTF. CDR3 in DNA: TGCAGTGCTAGAAGGGGAGGGACAGGGGCCAACGTCCTGACTTTC.